The 7 T cell receptor beta chains reported below all come from one sample, sequenced in a study of cytomegalovirus exposure and HLA in healthy donors. The repertoire was sequenced with immunoSEQ multiplex PCR; TCRdb's copy has only in-frame clones and lacks some. The sample carries 200,000 or so clones, around 78% recorded once. The specimen was PBMCs. These receptors were taken from a young woman in good health and CMV-seronegative.

The chain recombines TRBV20-1 with TRBJ2-5; D ambiguous. Germline loops: CDR1 DFQATT, CDR2 SNEGSKA (reference sequence). The CDR3 loop spans 11 amino acids. The V gene lost 5 bases and the J gene lost 6 bases, with 10 bases spanning the gap. The CDR3 reads CSAAGQQTQYF. The CDR3 DNA sequence: TGCAGTGCTGCAGGTCAACAGACCCAGTACTTC.

The chain carries TRBV7-9 and TRBJ1-6; unclear D gene. Trimming took 5 bases from V and 7 from J, leaving 12 bases between them. CDR1 and CDR2 (germline): SEHNR, FQNEAQ (reference sequence). CDR3 length: 14 amino acids. CDR3 region: CASSEWGGNSPLHF. The CDR3 coding sequence is TGTGCCAGCAGCGAGTGGGGAGGGAATTCACCCCTCCACTTT.

For the CDR3, the DNA is TGTGCCAGCAGTCCCTCCAGCGTTCGCGAGCAGTACTTC. Translating gives CASSPSSVREQYF. The rearrangement uses TRBV28 and TRBJ2-7; D remains ambiguous. This CDR3 spans 13 amino acids. The ends were cut back, 5 bases at V and 6 bases at J, with 14 bases in the middle. In germline, CDR1 is MDHEN, CDR2 SYDVKM.

The genes are TRBV2 and TRBJ1-2; D not resolved. Germline V gene sequence: CDR1 SNHLY, CDR2 FYNNEI. The ends were cut back, 7 bases at V and 9 bases at J, with 3 bases in the middle. The CDR3 has 8 amino acids. DNA for the CDR3: TGTGCCAGCACCAGCTACACCTTC. Its protein is CASTSYTF.

V usage is TRBV9 and J usage is TRBJ1-1; no firm D call. CDR3 size: 13 residues. Trimming took off 4 bases at V and 3 bases at J, with 10 bases between the two ends. CDR1 is SGDLS and CDR2 is YYNGEE in the germline V gene. As DNA, the CDR3 is TGTGCCAGCAGCCCTAGACCGGACACTGAAGCTTTCTTT. Its protein is CASSPRPDTEAFF.

This chain uses TRBV11-2 with TRBJ2-2; D call uncertain. Germline CDR1 SGHAT, CDR2 FQNNGV. This CDR3 contains 15 residues. V was trimmed by 2 bases and J by 2 bases, leaving 9 bases between them. CDR3 loop: CASSLMGLNTGELFF. The CDR3 DNA reads as TGTGCCAGCAGCTTAATGGGATTAAACACCGGGGAGCTGTTTTTT.

This clone showed up just a few times. CDR3 residues: CASSYRQGHSNQPQHF. CDR3 DNA sequence: TGTGCCAGCAGTTATCGCCAGGGGCATAGCAATCAGCCCCAGCATTTT. V gene TRBV28 combines with J gene TRBJ1-5; D is perhaps TRBD1 (6 bases). The CDR3 length is 16 residues. CDR1 and CDR2 (germline): MDHEN, SYDVKM. Trimming stripped 4 bases from V and 0 bases from J, with 13 bases between.